This TCR beta chain was obtained from a study of somatic mutations in cytotoxic T cells in rheumatoid arthritis. Study as a whole: Flow cytometric sorting isolated some V beta antibody-stained T-cell populations at nearly 100% purity, and among them were V beta1+ cells that underwent TCRB sequencing. Whole-study results and caveats: Rising age went with increasing CD8+ clonality in rheumatoid arthritis patients; healthy controls showed no such increase.

Positive magnetic bead selection was used to isolate CD4+ and CD8+ cells; purity was checked by flow cytometry. The germline V gene has CDR1 LGHNA and CDR2 YSLEER. The CDR3 covers 15 residues. With V trimmed by 0 bases and J by 8 bases, 6 bases remained unmatched. This clone was recorded a few times. The antigen is undetermined. Measured with immunoSEQ multiplex PCR; TCRdb has only the in-frame clones, and not every one. The sample carries about 8,600 clones, roughly 80% recorded once. This receptor was obtained from a woman in her forties or fifties in good health. Sequenced input: CD8+ T cells sorted from blood. This chain connects TRBV4-3 to TRBJ2-1, with 8 positions matching TRBD2. The CDR3 is CASSQDLTSGDEQFF. The CDR3 DNA is TGCGCCAGCAGCCAAGATTTAACTAGCGGAGATGAGCAGTTCTTC.